This entry lists 14 T cell receptor beta chains sequenced from one sample in a study of CD8 T cells in Susac syndrome. Reverse transcription of roughly 0.45 to 1 ug RNA was carried out with random hexamers. A single record per CDR3 protein comes from TCRdb applying MiXCR to the immunoSEQ multiplex PCR reads. The sample consists of 170,000 or so distinct CDR3 sequences, about 93% of them appearing once. Material: CD4+ T cells from PBMCs. These receptors originate from a human donor with multiple sclerosis.

This sequence joins TRBV4-1 and TRBJ2-3; 8 nucleotides agree with TRBD2. Germline CDR1 and CDR2: MGHRA and YSYEKL. The V segment lost 4 bases and the J segment 9 bases; nucleotides outside the gene matches: 6. This CDR3 has 13 residues. In DNA form, the CDR3 reads TGCGCCAGCAGCCCCCCTACTAGCGGAACGCAGTATTTT. As protein: CASSPPTSGTQYF.

The chain links TRBV15 to TRBJ1-2; a weak D match, TRBD1 (5 bases). V was trimmed by 0 bases and J by 4 bases, leaving 12 bases between them. CDR1 is LNHNV and CDR2 is YYDKDF in the germline V gene (reference sequence). The CDR3 consists of 15 residues. The CDR3 bases are TGTGCCACCAGCAGAGATACCCTGAGGGGCTATGGCTACACCTTC. Its translation: CATSRDTLRGYGYTF.

V is TRBV6-5 and J is TRBJ1-1; D is unresolved. Trimming removed 1 base from V and 1 base from J, with 7 bases in between. This CDR3 is built from 14 residues. CDR1 MNHEY and CDR2 SVGAGI come from the germline V gene. The CDR3 here is CASSYWEGNTEAFF. CDR3 sequence (DNA): TGTGCCAGCAGTTACTGGGAAGGGAACACTGAAGCTTTCTTT.

The chain uses TRBV7-3 and TRBJ2-1, with D unclear. The CDR3 extends over 16 amino acids. Germline lookup yields CDR1 SGHTA and CDR2 FQGTGA. Trimming left V 5 bases short and J 0 bases short, with 14 bases between. CDR3 nucleotides: TGTGCCAGCAGCCTCCTGGCCGTGAGCTCCTACAATGAGCAGTTCTTC. Its translation is CASSLLAVSSYNEQFF.

The J gene is TRBJ1-1, the V gene TRBV30; the D is unclear. The CDR3 contains 12 residues. Germline V gene sequence: CDR1 GTSNPN, CDR2 SVGIG (reference sequence). Between the trimmed V and J ends, which lost 4 bases and 8 bases, there was a span of 14 bases. The CDR3 here is CAWTKGGSEAFF. The CDR3 coding sequence is TGTGCCTGGACCAAAGGTGGGTCCGAAGCTTTCTTT.

This sequence joins TRBV20-1 and TRBJ1-2; D is possibly TRBD1 (6 bases). The CDR3 contains 14 residues. Germline V lookup: CDR1 DFQATT, CDR2 SNEGSKA (reference sequence). CDR3 DNA: TGCAGGGCAGACGCAGGGGTCACTAACTATGGCTACACCTTC. As protein: CRADAGVTNYGYTF.

The rearrangement links TRBV2 to TRBJ2-6; D might be TRBD1 (6 bases). The CDR3 is 15 residues long. Germline lookup yields CDR1 SNHLY and CDR2 FYNNEI. V was trimmed by 2 bases and J by 1 base, leaving 6 bases between them. CDR3 DNA sequence: TGTGCCAGCAGTGAAACAGGGTCTGGGGCCAACGTCCTGACTTTC. Amino acids: CASSETGSGANVLTF. Complete variable domain (other parts from reference TRBV2 and TRBJ2-6): EPEVTQTPSHQVTQMGQEVILRCVPISNHLYFYWYRQILGQKVEFLVSFYNNEISEKSEIFDDQFSVERPDGSNFTLKIRSTKLEDSAMYFCASSETGSGANVLTFGAGSRLTVL.

This chain links TRBV5-4 with TRBJ2-1; 8 bases line up with TRBD2. V shed 0 bases, J shed 4 bases, and the junction held 3 bases outside the gene matches. Germline CDR1 reads SGHNT; CDR2 reads YYREEE (reference sequence). The CDR3 length is 15 residues. This CDR3 is CASSLEAGVYNEQFF. CDR3 in DNA: TGTGCCAGCAGCTTGGAAGCGGGAGTATACAATGAGCAGTTCTTC.

For the CDR3, the DNA is TGCGCCAGCAGCTCCTACACAGGGACGTCTCGCGAGCAGTACTTC. Encoded protein: CASSSYTGTSREQYF. V usage is TRBV5-1 and J usage is TRBJ2-7, with a possible D match to TRBD1 (6 bases). Trimming cost V 3 bases and J 6 bases, with 19 bases left between them. The CDR3 is 15 residues long. Germline CDR1 SGHRS, CDR2 YFSETQ.

This chain uses TRBV28 with TRBJ2-7; D is uncertain. The V and J ends lost 6 bases and 4 bases respectively, with 10 bases between them. Germline loops: CDR1 MDHEN, CDR2 SYDVKM. CDR3 length equals 12 residues. CDR3 nucleotide sequence: TGTGCCAGCAGCGAGAGTATTTACGAGCAGTACTTC. Protein: CASSESIYEQYF.

The chain carries TRBV18 and TRBJ1-6, with D possibly matching TRBD1 (5 bases). CDR3 length: 13 amino acids. Trimming removed 6 bases at V and 8 bases at J, with 11 bases between. Germline lookup yields CDR1 KGHSH and CDR2 LQKENI. This CDR3 reads CASSVQGDSPLHF. The DNA for the CDR3 is TGTGCCAGCTCGGTTCAGGGAGATTCACCCCTCCACTTT.

This clonotype turned up a few times. The rearrangement joins TRBV2 to TRBJ1-3, with a possible D match to TRBD1 (6 bases). The CDR3 contains 13 residues. CDR1 is SNHLY and CDR2 is FYNNEI in the germline V gene. With 5 bases removed from V and 4 bases from J, the gap between germline ends came to 9 bases. This CDR3 is CASSQGQGNTIYF. The CDR3 DNA reads as TGTGCCAGCAGTCAAGGACAGGGAAACACCATATATTTT.

This chain uses TRBV7-2 with TRBJ2-2; D is unclear. V was shortened by 1 base and J by 4 bases, with 7 bases between the two germline ends. The CDR3 is 14 residues long. Germline V lookup: CDR1 SGHTA, CDR2 FQGNSA. As DNA, the CDR3 is TGTGCCAGCAGCTTAGTCTCAGCCACCGGGGAGCTGTTTTTT. Translated, it gives CASSLVSATGELFF.

In its sample, this clonotype was seen a few times. The chain is built from TRBV6-1 and TRBJ2-7; 8 nucleotides agree with TRBD1. Germline-derived CDR1 and CDR2 are MNHNS and SASEGT. With V trimmed by 5 bases and J by 9 bases, 9 bases remained unmatched. This CDR3 is 13 amino acids long. CDR3 nucleotides: TGTGCCAGCAGTCCCGACAGGGGACATGGGCAGTACTTC. Its protein product is CASSPDRGHGQYF.